The sample holds many counts of the clone carrying this T cell receptor beta chain. Its target is not known. This specimen comes from a study of T-cell reconstitution after alpha-beta-depleted transplantation in children. Notes on the study in general: The main origin of T-cell counts and diversity one year after transplant was newly produced T cells. Recipient T cells and thymic progenitors that survived were the source of the high TCRbeta diversity seen at day 60 in some patients. The origin of alpha-beta T cells about two months after transplant was reportedly several hundred expanded graft clones.

The trim removed 6 bases at V and 0 bases at J, leaving 6 bases unmatched. CDR3 length: 15 amino acids. Preparing the TCRbeta library involved the use of unique molecular identifiers. TCRdb ran MiXCR on the PCR reads and lists one entry per CDR3 protein. The sample holds hundreds of thousands of distinct CDR3 sequences, 11% seen once. The chain joins TRBV12-3 or TRBV12-4 to TRBJ1-2; 8 nucleotides align to TRBD1. The sample consisted of peripheral blood, taken 180 days after TCRalphabeta/CD19-depleted stem cell transplant. The receptor was isolated from a male patient aged 2-10 years who had a stem cell transplant for chronic granulomatous disease, so the T cells may come from the graft donor. The CDR3 coding sequence is TGTGCCAGCAGCATCGACAGGGGCTCTAACTATGGCTACACCTTC. Amino acid sequence: CASSIDRGSNYGYTF.